One sample yielded the 17 T cell receptor beta chains listed below, sequenced in a study of naive and memory T cell subsets. An equimolar mix of two oligonucleotides served as the beta constant-region primer for TRBC1 and TRBC2. Nested alpha and beta constant-region primers with the SP2 primer drove four PCR rounds on ligated cDNA. TCRdb re-derived calls from the UMI-ligation and nested PCR reads in MiXCR, one entry per CDR3 protein. The data hold roughly 24,000 distinct CDR3 sequences, with 7% to 10% observed a single time. Sequenced: central memory CD8+ T cells from blood. The receptors were sampled from a human donor in good health.

The rearrangement uses TRBV15 and TRBJ2-7; D remains unclear. The V gene's germline CDR1 is LNHNV and CDR2 YYDKDF (reference sequence). The ends were cut back, 0 bases at V and 3 bases at J, with 9 bases in the middle. The CDR3 runs to 14 residues. The CDR3 nucleotides read TGTGCCACCAGCAGAGATTTGGGCGTCTACGAGCAGTACTTC. Encoded protein: CATSRDLGVYEQYF.

In its sample, this clonotype ranks as medium-sized (0.01 to 0.1%). The genes are TRBV12-3 or TRBV12-4 and TRBJ2-4, with 7 positions matching TRBD2. This CDR3 is 15 amino acids long. Unmatched junction bases numbered 10, after V lost 3 bases and J lost 8 bases. Written as DNA, the CDR3 is TGTGCCAGCAGTTTGTGGGAGGGAGGTGAAGACATTCAGTACTTC. It translates to CASSLWEGGEDIQYF.

The chain uses TRBV27 and TRBJ1-5; TRBD1 aligns across 9 bases. CDR1 and CDR2 (germline): MNHEY, SMNVEV (reference sequence). After removal of 5 bases from V and 7 bases from J, the junction contained 6 bases not matched to a gene. The CDR3 runs to 14 residues. The CDR3 loop is CASSLRTGVQPQHF. CDR3 nucleotide sequence: TGTGCCAGCAGTCTCCGGACAGGGGTCCAGCCCCAGCATTTT.

The genes are TRBV28 and TRBJ2-7; weak D call: TRBD1 (6 bases). The V end was cut by 4 bases, the J end by 11 bases, with 15 bases between. CDR1 and CDR2 from the germline V gene are MDHEN and SYDVKM. This CDR3 is 12 amino acids long. The CDR3 reads CASSSATGTEYF. For the CDR3, the DNA is TGTGCCAGCAGTTCCGCTACAGGGACGGAGTACTTC.

This clonotype came up a few times. The chain is built from TRBV29-1 and TRBJ2-3; D possibly uses TRBD1 or TRBD2 (5 bases each). The length of the CDR3 is 16 residues. V lost 3 bases and J 6 bases, leaving 22 bases between the germline ends. The germline CDR1 and CDR2 sequences are SQVTM and ANQGSEA. CDR3 bases: TGCAGCGTTGAGTATTGGGGACCTAGGTTCCCCGATACGCAGTATTTT. Its translation: CSVEYWGPRFPDTQYF.

This chain links TRBV29-1 with TRBJ2-2; D gene uncertain. V was cut by 2 bases and J by 8 bases, with 3 bases left in between. CDR1 is SQVTM, CDR2 ANQGSEA, per germline. The CDR3 covers 10 residues. Here the CDR3 reads CSVELGELFF. The CDR3 coding sequence is TGCAGCGTTGAACTAGGGGAGCTGTTTTTT.

There are a few counts of this clonotype. The CDR3 DNA sequence: TGCAGCGTGGAGAGCACTGAAGCTTTCTTT. Its protein is CSVESTEAFF. The J gene is TRBJ1-1, the V gene TRBV29-1; D unresolved. Germline assignment: CDR1 SQVTM and CDR2 ANQGSEA. CDR3 length: 10 residues. Trimming shortened V by 6 bases and J by 4 bases, and 6 bases separated the two germline ends.

The gene calls are TRBV9 and TRBJ2-1; D possibly corresponds to TRBD2 (6 bases). The CDR3 spans 12 residues. V dropped 3 bases and J dropped 9 bases, with 10 bases sitting between them. Germline V gene lookup returns CDR1 SGDLS and CDR2 YYNGEE. The CDR3 loop reads CASSGREFEQFF. CDR3 in DNA: TGTGCCAGCAGCGGGAGGGAGTTTGAGCAGTTCTTC.

The rearrangement uses TRBV5-6 and TRBJ2-3; D perhaps matches TRBD2 (6 bases). V was cut by 5 bases and J by 5 bases, with 15 bases left in between. The germline V gene encodes CDR1 SGHDT and CDR2 YYEEEE. The CDR3 is made up of 14 amino acids. The CDR3 DNA follows: TGTGCCAGCAGATCGGGACTTGGCGGAGATACGCAGTATTTT. As protein: CASRSGLGGDTQYF.

This clonotype ranks as medium-sized. The chain employs TRBV6-5 and TRBJ2-5, with 10 bases lining up with TRBD2. CDR3 length: 15 amino acids. Germline trimming cut 7 bases from V and 2 bases from J; bases unmatched to any gene: 7. The germline V gene encodes CDR1 MNHEY and CDR2 SVGAGI. CDR3 amino acids: CASTTGLAFQETQYF. Here the CDR3 DNA reads TGTGCCAGCACCACGGGACTAGCGTTTCAAGAGACCCAGTACTTC.

V and J are TRBV12-3 or TRBV12-4 and TRBJ2-1; D is unclear. V gave up 6 bases and J gave up 10 bases, with 7 bases separating them. CDR3 length: 10 amino acids. The chain's CDR3 is CASRGVEQFF. In DNA form, the CDR3 reads TGTGCCAGCAGGGGTGTAGAGCAGTTCTTC.

This chain connects TRBV9 to TRBJ1-2; no firm D call. The germline V and J ends were trimmed by 0 bases and 4 bases, with 4 bases remaining between them. The CDR3 contains 12 residues. The germline V gene has CDR1 SGDLS and CDR2 YYNGEE. The CDR3 sequence is CASSVDFYGYTF. CDR3 nucleotide sequence: TGTGCCAGCAGCGTAGACTTCTATGGCTACACCTTC.

This clonotype was counted many times. The chain uses TRBV28 and TRBJ2-3, with D possibly TRBD2 on 5 matching bases. Trimming left V 0 bases short and J 3 bases short, with 22 bases between. The germline V gene has CDR1 MDHEN and CDR2 SYDVKM. There are 19 residues in the CDR3. The CDR3 nucleotides are TGTGCCAGCAGTTTATGCTGTGGGAGAGCCGGAAGACGTACAGATACGCAGTATTTT. Residues: CASSLCCGRAGRRTDTQYF.

The CDR3 reads CASSSQREGVHEQYF. Here the CDR3 DNA reads TGTGCCAGCAGTTCCCAGCGGGAGGGCGTCCACGAGCAGTACTTC. The chain couples TRBV27 to TRBJ2-7, with 10 bases identical to TRBD2. V lost 4 bases to trimming and J lost 5 bases; unmatched junction nucleotides: 8. The CDR3 is 15 residues long. Per germline, CDR1 MNHEY and CDR2 SMNVEV (reference sequence).

This clonotype occurred a few times. This sequence joins TRBV6-4 and TRBJ2-3; unclear D gene. The CDR3 is 15 residues long. V gave up 2 bases and J gave up 0 bases, with 9 bases separating them. In germline, CDR1 is MRHNA, CDR2 SNTAGT. CDR3 amino acids: CASSDGVSSTDTQYF. The CDR3 coding sequence is TGTGCCAGCAGTGACGGAGTATCTAGCACAGATACGCAGTATTTT.

CDR3 amino acids: CASTSPQETQYF. The CDR3 nucleotides read TGTGCCAGCACCAGCCCCCAAGAGACCCAGTACTTC. This chain connects TRBV6-2 or TRBV6-3 to TRBJ2-5; D gene ambiguous. This CDR3 spans 12 amino acids. CDR1 is MNHEY, CDR2 SVGEGT, per germline. The ends were cut back, 7 bases at V and 1 base at J, with 7 bases in the middle.

J is TRBJ2-2 and V is TRBV6-1; 9 bases align to TRBD2. Germline assignment: CDR1 MNHNS and CDR2 SASEGT. The V segment lost 1 base and the J segment 7 bases; nucleotides outside the gene matches: 4. The length of the CDR3 is 15 residues. The DNA of the CDR3 is TGTGCCAGCAGTGAAGATAGCGGGAGCGGCGGGGAGCTGTTTTTT. Translation gives CASSEDSGSGGELFF.